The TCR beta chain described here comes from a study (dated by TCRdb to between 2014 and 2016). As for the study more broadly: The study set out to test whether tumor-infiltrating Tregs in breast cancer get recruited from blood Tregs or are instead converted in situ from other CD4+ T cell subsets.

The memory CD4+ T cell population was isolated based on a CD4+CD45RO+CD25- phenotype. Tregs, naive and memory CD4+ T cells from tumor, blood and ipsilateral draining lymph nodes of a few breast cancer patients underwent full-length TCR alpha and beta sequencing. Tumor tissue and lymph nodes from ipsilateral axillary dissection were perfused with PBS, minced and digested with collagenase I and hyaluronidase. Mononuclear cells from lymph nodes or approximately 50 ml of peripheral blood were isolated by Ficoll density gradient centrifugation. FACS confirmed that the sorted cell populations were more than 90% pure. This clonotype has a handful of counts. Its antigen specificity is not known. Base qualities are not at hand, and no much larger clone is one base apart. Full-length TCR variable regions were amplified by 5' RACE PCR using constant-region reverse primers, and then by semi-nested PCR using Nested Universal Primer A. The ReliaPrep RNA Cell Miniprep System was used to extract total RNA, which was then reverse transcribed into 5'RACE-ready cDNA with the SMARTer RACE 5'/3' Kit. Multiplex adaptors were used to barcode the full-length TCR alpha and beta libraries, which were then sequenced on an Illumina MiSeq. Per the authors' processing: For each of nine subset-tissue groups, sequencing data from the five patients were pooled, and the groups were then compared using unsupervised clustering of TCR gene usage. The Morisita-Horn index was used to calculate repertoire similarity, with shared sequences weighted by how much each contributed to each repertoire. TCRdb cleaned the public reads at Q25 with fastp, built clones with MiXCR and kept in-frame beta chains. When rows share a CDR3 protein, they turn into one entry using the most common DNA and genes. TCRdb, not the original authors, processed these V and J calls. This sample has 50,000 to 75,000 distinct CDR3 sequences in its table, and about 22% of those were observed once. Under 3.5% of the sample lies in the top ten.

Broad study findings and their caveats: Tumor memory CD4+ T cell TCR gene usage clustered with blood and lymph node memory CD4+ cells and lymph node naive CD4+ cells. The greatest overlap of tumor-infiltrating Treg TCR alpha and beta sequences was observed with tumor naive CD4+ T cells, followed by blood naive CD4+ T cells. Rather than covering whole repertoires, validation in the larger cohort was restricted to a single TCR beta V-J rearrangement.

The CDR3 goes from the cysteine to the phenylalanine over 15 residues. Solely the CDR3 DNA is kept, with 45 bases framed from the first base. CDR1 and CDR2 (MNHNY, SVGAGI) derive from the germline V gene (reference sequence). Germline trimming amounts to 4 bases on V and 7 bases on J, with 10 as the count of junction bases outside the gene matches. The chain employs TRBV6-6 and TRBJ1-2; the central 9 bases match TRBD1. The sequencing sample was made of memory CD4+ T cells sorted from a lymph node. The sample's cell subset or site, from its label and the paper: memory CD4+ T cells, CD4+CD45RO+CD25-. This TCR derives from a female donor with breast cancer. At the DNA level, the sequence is TGTGCCAGCAGTTTTACTTCTGGACAGGGGACTGGCTACACCTTC. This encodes CASSFTSGQGTGYTF.